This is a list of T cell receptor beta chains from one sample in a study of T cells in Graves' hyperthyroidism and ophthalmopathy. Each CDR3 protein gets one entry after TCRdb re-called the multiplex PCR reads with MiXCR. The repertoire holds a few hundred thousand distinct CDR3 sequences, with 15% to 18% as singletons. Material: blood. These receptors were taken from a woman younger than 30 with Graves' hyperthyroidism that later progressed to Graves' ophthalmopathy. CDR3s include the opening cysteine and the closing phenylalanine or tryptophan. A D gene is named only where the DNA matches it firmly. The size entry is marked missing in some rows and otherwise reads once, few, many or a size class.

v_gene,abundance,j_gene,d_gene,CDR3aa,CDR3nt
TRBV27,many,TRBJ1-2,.,CASSGMGARGYTF,TGTGCCAGCAGTGGGATGGGGGCGCGCGGCTACACCTTC
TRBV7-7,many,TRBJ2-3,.,CASSLAVTDTQYF,TGTGCCAGCAGTTTAGCGGTCACAGATACGCAGTATTTT
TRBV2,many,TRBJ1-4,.,CASSFRGRNEKLFF,TGTGCCAGCAGTTTCAGAGGGCGTAATGAAAAACTGTTTTTT
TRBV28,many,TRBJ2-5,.,CASSATGGAETQYF,TGTGCCAGCAGTGCGACAGGAGGCGCAGAGACCCAGTACTTC
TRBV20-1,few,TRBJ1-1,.,CSARDWGGNTEAFF,TGCAGTGCTAGAGATTGGGGCGGTAACACTGAAGCTTTCTTT
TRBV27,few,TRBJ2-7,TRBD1,CASSGQEHYEQYF,TGTGCCAGCAGTGGACAGGAACACTACGAGCAGTACTTC
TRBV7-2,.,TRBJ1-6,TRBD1,CASSLGEGGYRDSPLHF,TGTGCCAGCAGCTTAGGTGAAGGGGGCTATAGGGACTCACCCCTCCACTTT
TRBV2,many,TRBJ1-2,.,CASSDPAEYGYTF,TGTGCCAGCAGTGACCCGGCGGAGTATGGCTACACCTTC
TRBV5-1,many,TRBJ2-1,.,CASSLAEGGSYNEQFF,TGCGCCAGCAGCTTGGCCGAAGGGGGGTCCTACAATGAGCAGTTCTTC
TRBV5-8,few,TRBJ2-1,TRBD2,CASSFWSGGDYNEQFF,TGTGCCAGCAGCTTTTGGTCGGGAGGGGATTACAATGAGCAGTTCTTC
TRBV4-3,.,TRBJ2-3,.,CASSPGRRTDTQYF,TGCGCCAGCAGCCCGGGCCGACGCACAGATACGCAGTATTTT
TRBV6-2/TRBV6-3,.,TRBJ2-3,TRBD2,CASSDSSSGKSTDTQYF,TGTGCCAGCAGTGACTCTTCTAGCGGGAAAAGCACAGATACGCAGTATTTT
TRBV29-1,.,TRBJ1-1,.,CSVATGNINTEAFF,TGCAGCGTTGCTACCGGAAACATAAACACTGAAGCTTTCTTT
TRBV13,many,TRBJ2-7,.,CASSSQGWGGQNNEQYF,TGTGCCAGCAGCTCCCAAGGGTGGGGAGGTCAAAACAACGAGCAGTACTTC
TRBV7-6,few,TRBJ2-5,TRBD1,CASSLSRDSLEETQYF,TGTGCCAGCAGCTTAAGTCGGGACAGCTTAGAAGAGACCCAGTACTTC
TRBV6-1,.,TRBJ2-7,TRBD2,CAIDGDTSGRSYEQYF,TGTGCCATTGACGGGGACACTAGCGGGAGATCCTACGAGCAGTACTTC
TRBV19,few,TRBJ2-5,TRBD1,CASSAQTGWLETQYF,TGTGCCAGTAGTGCCCAGACAGGGTGGTTGGAGACCCAGTACTTC
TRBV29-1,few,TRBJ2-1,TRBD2,CSVRTRWDGQFF,TGCAGCGTCAGGACTAGATGGGATGGGCAGTTCTTC
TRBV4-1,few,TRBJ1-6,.,CASSQQQGGGFSPLHF,TGCGCCAGCAGCCAACAACAGGGTGGGGGTTTTTCACCCCTCCACTTT
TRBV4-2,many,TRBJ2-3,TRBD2,CASSQESGRRTDTQYF,TGTGCCAGCAGCCAGGAGAGCGGGAGAAGGACAGATACGCAGTATTTT
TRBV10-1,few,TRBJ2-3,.,CASSREPTDTQYF,TGCGCCAGCAGTCGGGAGCCCACAGATACGCAGTATTTT
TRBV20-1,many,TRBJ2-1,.,CSARKGVTVTYNEQFF,TGCAGTGCTAGAAAGGGAGTTACTGTTACCTACAATGAGCAGTTCTTC
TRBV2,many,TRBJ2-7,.,CASSDYQGAYEQYF,TGTGCCAGCAGTGATTATCAGGGAGCCTACGAGCAGTACTTC
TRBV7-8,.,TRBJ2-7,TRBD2,CASSLLTSGLRDEQYF,TGTGCCAGCAGCTTGTTGACTAGCGGACTAAGGGACGAGCAGTACTTC
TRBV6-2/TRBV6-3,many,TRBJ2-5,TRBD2,CASSYGAAGGEFIWGETQYF,TGTGCCAGCAGTTACGGGGCTGCGGGGGGCGAATTCATTTGGGGAGAGACCCAGTACTTC
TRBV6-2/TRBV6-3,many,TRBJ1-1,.,CASSSGGLSTEAFF,TGTGCCAGCAGTTCCGGGGGTTTGAGCACTGAAGCTTTCTTT
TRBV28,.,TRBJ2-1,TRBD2,CASSFPGLAGEGNEQFF,TGTGCCAGCAGTTTCCCTGGACTAGCGGGAGAGGGGAATGAGCAGTTCTTC
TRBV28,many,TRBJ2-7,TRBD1,CASSMDRVYEQYF,TGTGCCAGCAGCATGGACAGGGTGTACGAGCAGTACTTC
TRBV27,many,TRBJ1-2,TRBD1,CASTFAGGDGYGYTF,TGTGCCAGCACCTTCGCAGGGGGCGATGGCTATGGCTACACCTTC
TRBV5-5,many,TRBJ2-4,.,CASSLDQPNIQYF,TGTGCCAGCAGCTTGGATCAGCCAAACATTCAGTACTTC
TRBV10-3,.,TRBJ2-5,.,CAIRALLGGETQYF,TGTGCCATCAGGGCCCTACTAGGTGGGGAGACCCAGTACTTC
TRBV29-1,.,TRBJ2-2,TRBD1,CSVEDGTGGTGELFF,TGCAGCGTTGAAGATGGGACAGGGGGGACCGGGGAGCTGTTTTTT
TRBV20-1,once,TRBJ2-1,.,CSAPPHAGLNNEQFF,TGCAGTGCTCCCCCCCATGCGGGTTTAAACAATGAGCAGTTCTTC